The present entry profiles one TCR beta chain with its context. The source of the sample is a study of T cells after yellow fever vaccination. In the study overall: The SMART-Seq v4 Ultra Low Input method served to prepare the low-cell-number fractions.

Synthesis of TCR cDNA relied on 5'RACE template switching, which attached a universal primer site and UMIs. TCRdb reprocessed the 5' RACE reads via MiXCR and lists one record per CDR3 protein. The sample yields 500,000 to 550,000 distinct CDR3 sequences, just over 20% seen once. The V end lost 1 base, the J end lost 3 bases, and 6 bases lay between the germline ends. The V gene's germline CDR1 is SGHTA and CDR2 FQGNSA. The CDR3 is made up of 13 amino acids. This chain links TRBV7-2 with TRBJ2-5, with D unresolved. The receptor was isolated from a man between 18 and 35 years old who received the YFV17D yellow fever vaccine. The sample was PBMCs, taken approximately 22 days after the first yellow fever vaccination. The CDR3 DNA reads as TGTGCCAGCAGCTTAGGGAACAAAGAGACCCAGTACTTC. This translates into CASSLGNKETQYF.